Following are 25 T cell receptor beta chains from one sample sequenced in a study of vaccination and CD4 T cells after COVID-19. For these TCRs, the target antigens are not known. The Oncomine TCR Beta short-read assay was applied to DNA of cultured CD4+ T cells. Extraction of genomic DNA was performed on cultured CD4+ T cells. MiXCR, applied by TCRdb to the PCR reads, yields one record per CDR3 protein. The sample records some 10,000 distinct CDR3 sequences, around a third being singletons. The treatment: roughly 11-day PBMC culture with coronavirus spike peptide pools or control peptides (ViraFEST assay). CD4+ T cells that came from the unexposed donor were collected before the COVID-19 pandemic (2011-2018). The sequenced sample consisted of CD4+ T cells from blood, cultured in vitro. These receptors were collected from a human donor in good health.

This sequence joins TRBV23-1 and TRBJ1-1; D unclear. TRBV23-1 is placed among ORFs of uncertain function. The V end lost 1 base, the J end lost 7 bases, and 25 bases lay between the germline ends. This CDR3 is built from 18 residues. The CDR3 DNA is TGCGCCAGCAGTCAATTAAGTAAGACTGGTCTGGGGAACCTTGAAGCTTTCTTT. Translation gives CASSQLSKTGLGNLEAFF.

This clonotype was found a few times. The junction departs from the called germline gene at one end, perhaps through a read error. The V and J genes are TRBV11-2 and TRBJ1-1; D is undetermined. Germline lookup yields CDR1 SGHAT and CDR2 FQNNGV. The CDR3 loop spans 11 amino acids. As DNA, the CDR3 is TGTGCCAGCACCCTAAACAGTGAAGCTTTCTTT. Its protein product is CASTLNSEAFF.

The V gene is TRBV7-2, the J gene TRBJ2-7; 8 nucleotides align to TRBD2. Germline V gene lookup returns CDR1 SGHTA and CDR2 FQGNSA. V shed 5 bases, J shed 5 bases, and the junction held 11 bases outside the gene matches. This CDR3 is built from 15 residues. CDR3 coding DNA: TGTGCCAGCAGCCAGAGGGGCGGGAGGTTCCACGAGCAGTACTTC. Translating it yields CASSQRGGRFHEQYF.

This chain connects TRBV6-1 to TRBJ2-1; D unresolved. V was clipped by 7 bases and J by 1 base, with 14 bases between them. Germline V gives CDR1 MNHNS, CDR2 SASEGT. This CDR3 region has 15 residues. Here the CDR3 reads CASIWGGGSYNEQFF. In DNA form, the CDR3 reads TGTGCCAGCATATGGGGTGGCGGATCCTACAATGAGCAGTTCTTC.

This clonotype has just a few counts. The rearrangement links TRBV20-1 to TRBJ1-3; D gene uncertain. The CDR3 has 14 amino acids. V was clipped by 6 bases and J by 0 bases, with 12 bases between them. Germline V gives CDR1 DFQATT, CDR2 SNEGSKA (reference sequence). The CDR3 DNA sequence: TGCAGTGCCTATGACACGTTCTCTGGAAACACCATATATTTT. As protein: CSAYDTFSGNTIYF.

DNA for the CDR3: TGTGCCAGCGAGCCGACTAGCGGGTTCCAAGAGACCCAGTACTTC. It yields the protein CASEPTSGFQETQYF. The chain employs TRBV3-1 and TRBJ2-5; TRBD2 aligns across 10 bases. J lost 1 base, V lost 8 bases, and 7 bases had no gene match. The V gene's germline CDR1 is LGHDT and CDR2 YNNKEL (reference sequence). This CDR3 region has 15 residues.

The sample holds a few counts of this clonotype. The chain joins TRBV21-1 to TRBJ2-6; TRBD1, as called in the table, went unchecked against the DNA. TRBV21-1 is designated a pseudogene. The length of the CDR3 is 17 residues. The CDR3 nucleotides read TGTGCCAGCAGTAAGCCAGGGTGGCCCCCTGGGGCCAACGTCCTGACTTTC. Translated: CASSKPGWPPGANVLTF.

The gene calls are TRBV29-1 and TRBJ1-1; tentatively, D is TRBD1 (6 bases). Germline V gives CDR1 SQVTM, CDR2 ANQGSEA. V dropped 7 bases and J dropped 5 bases, with 14 bases sitting between them. This CDR3 region has 12 residues. The CDR3 coding sequence is TGCAGCGGGCAAGGGGGGGGGACTGAAGCTTTCTTT. Translated: CSGQGGGTEAFF.

This clonotype ranks as medium-sized. The chain uses TRBV6-2 or TRBV6-3 and TRBJ1-2; 7 positions agree with TRBD1. Looked up from germline, CDR1 is MNHEY and CDR2 is SVGEGT. The CDR3 contains 13 residues. V was clipped by 7 bases and J by 7 bases; unmatched bases: 9. The CDR3 DNA reads as TGTGCCAGCAAGGAAGAGGGGGCGCTTGGCTACACCTTC. Translating it yields CASKEEGALGYTF.

By sample share, this clonotype is medium-sized (0.01 to 0.1%). The V and J genes are TRBV10-3 and TRBJ2-7; D remains unclear. Per germline, CDR1 ENHRY and CDR2 SYGVKD. The CDR3 contains 12 residues. Trimming cost V 3 bases and J 1 base, with 4 bases left between them. CDR3 region: CAISDGSYEQYF. The CDR3 DNA reads TGTGCCATCAGTGACGGTTCCTACGAGCAGTACTTC.

The chain uses TRBV7-9 and TRBJ2-6, with a tentative D call TRBD2 (6 bases). This CDR3 is 15 amino acids long. V was cut by 8 bases and J by 0 bases, with 11 bases left in between. Germline V lookup: CDR1 SEHNR, CDR2 FQNEAQ (reference sequence). CDR3 residues: CASEKGGSGANVLTF. The CDR3 coding sequence is TGTGCCAGCGAGAAGGGAGGCTCTGGGGCCAACGTCCTGACTTTC.

The V call is TRBV6-5, the J call TRBJ1-1, with TRBD1 as a possible D gene (5 bases). This CDR3 spans 14 amino acids. The germline V gene encodes CDR1 MNHEY and CDR2 SVGAGI. The ends were cut back, 0 bases at V and 6 bases at J, with 11 bases in the middle. CDR3 DNA: TGTGCCAGCAGTTACTCCGGGACCGGTGCTGAAGCTTTCTTT. This gives the protein CASSYSGTGAEAFF.

The V call is TRBV21-1, the J call TRBJ2-2; TRBD1 is the table's D call, not checked against the DNA. TRBV21-1 is flagged as a pseudogene. The CDR3 runs 17 residues. CDR3 residues: CASSKVLSVQGRGELFF. In nucleotides, the CDR3 is TGTGCCAGCAGCAAAGTTCTTTCCGTACAGGGCCGGGGGGAGCTGTTTTTT.

This clonotype has only a few counts. The chain employs TRBV19 and TRBJ2-1; perhaps TRBD1 as D (6 bases). The germline CDR1 and CDR2 sequences are LNHDA and SQIVND (reference sequence). This CDR3 has 13 amino acids. V was pared by 4 bases and J by 9 bases, with 13 bases between. The CDR3 nucleotides are TGTGCCAGTAGTACGAACAGGGTAGGTGAGCAGTTCTTC. Translating it yields CASSTNRVGEQFF.

The chain has TRBV29-1 and TRBJ2-1, with 7 bases identical to TRBD2. The CDR3 extends over 16 amino acids. Unmatched junction bases numbered 18, after V lost 8 bases and J lost 5 bases. Looked up from germline, CDR1 is SQVTM and CDR2 is ANQGSEA. DNA of the CDR3: TGCAGCCTCTCTAGGCGAGGGGAGGGCCGTGACAATGAGCAGTTCTTC. This sequence encodes CSLSRRGEGRDNEQFF.

The chain recombines TRBV15 with TRBJ1-1, with TRBD1 matching over 9 bases. Trimming cost V 3 bases and J 4 bases; bases outside gene matches: 3. The CDR3 runs to 14 residues. The V gene's germline CDR1 is LNHNV and CDR2 YYDKDF (reference sequence). The CDR3 coding sequence is TGTGCCACCAGCAGGGGACAGGGAGGCACTGAAGCTTTCTTT. Translation gives CATSRGQGGTEAFF.

The chain has TRBV2 and TRBJ2-5; 9 nucleotides agree with TRBD1. The CDR3 is made up of 12 amino acids. The V gene end was trimmed by 8 bases and the J gene end by 5 bases; junction bases not matched to a gene: 3. Germline loops: CDR1 SNHLY, CDR2 FYNNEI. DNA for the CDR3: TGTGCCAGCGCACAGGGGGCCGAGACCCAGTACTTC. This gives the protein CASAQGAETQYF.

The genes are TRBV9 and TRBJ2-1; maybe TRBD1 (6 bases). Germline-derived CDR1 and CDR2 are SGDLS and YYNGEE. This CDR3 comprises 14 residues. The germline V and J ends were trimmed by 8 bases and 1 base, with 13 bases remaining between them. For the CDR3, the DNA is TGTGCCAGTTCGACAGGCACTTCCTACAATGAGCAGTTCTTC. Its protein is CASSTGTSYNEQFF.

This chain connects TRBV20-1 to TRBJ1-5; tentatively, D is TRBD1 (5 bases). Germline V gives CDR1 DFQATT, CDR2 SNEGSKA (reference sequence). Trimming left V 5 bases short and J 3 bases short, with 11 bases between. The CDR3 loop spans 13 amino acids. CDR3 bases: TGCAGTGCTTCCCAGGGATCCAATCAGCCCCAGCATTTT. It translates to CSASQGSNQPQHF.

The chain couples TRBV20-1 to TRBJ2-3, with 7 bases fitting TRBD2. Trimming at V came to 4 bases and at J to 11 bases, leaving 12 bases not matched to a gene. The germline V gene has CDR1 DFQATT and CDR2 SNEGSKA (reference sequence). The CDR3 consists of 13 residues. The CDR3 DNA sequence: TGCAGTGCTAACCCGGGGGGTGACAAGGGGCAGTATTTT. Protein product: CSANPGGDKGQYF.

This clonotype turned up a few times. The V gene is TRBV7-8, the J gene TRBJ2-7; possible D gene TRBD2, 5 bases. The CDR3 has 15 amino acids. V lost 1 base and J lost 0, with 10 bases in between. In germline, CDR1 is SGHVS, CDR2 FQNEAQ. In DNA form, the CDR3 reads TGTGCCAGCAGCTTAGGACGGCGGGTCTCCTACGAGCAGTACTTC. Protein product: CASSLGRRVSYEQYF.

This clonotype appeared a few times. The chain recombines TRBV6-1 with TRBJ2-7; 7 bases are shared with TRBD1. The ends lost 6 bases at V and 2 bases at J; junction bases unmatched: 10. This CDR3 spans 15 amino acids. The V gene's germline CDR1 is MNHNS and CDR2 SASEGT. The CDR3 DNA follows: TGTGCCAGCAGCCGCACCGGGGACAGAACCTACGAGCAGTACTTC. Amino acids: CASSRTGDRTYEQYF.

V and J are TRBV25-1 and TRBJ2-5; TRBD1 matches at 9 bases. The ends lost 4 bases at V and 5 bases at J; junction bases unmatched: 2. This CDR3 has 13 amino acids. Per the germline V gene, CDR1 is MGHDK and CDR2 is SYGVNS. The CDR3 DNA sequence: TGTGCCAGCAGTGTACAGGGGGCTGAGACCCAGTACTTC. This codes for CASSVQGAETQYF.

Comments on this clonotype: This may arise from a read error, as a much more abundant clone is one base away. This chain joins TRBV7-2 and TRBJ2-3, with a possible D match to TRBD2 (5 bases). Trimming cost V 0 bases and J 2 bases, with 9 bases left between them. CDR3 length equals 15 residues. Germline assignment: CDR1 SGHTA and CDR2 FQGNSA. The DNA of the CDR3 is TGTGCCAGCAGCTTAGCGAGAGGGCCCACAGATACGCAGTATTTT. It translates to CASSLARGPTDTQYF.

This sequence joins TRBV6-1 and TRBJ2-5; a weak D match, TRBD1 (6 bases). The CDR3 totals 14 residues. The V gene lost 5 bases and the J gene lost 3 bases, with 13 bases spanning the gap. CDR1 is MNHNS and CDR2 is SASEGT in the germline V gene. The CDR3 DNA reads TGTGCCAGCAGTCAACAGGGAAGTGAAGAGACCCAGTACTTC. Its protein product is CASSQQGSEETQYF.